Listed below are T cell receptor beta chains from one sample, sequenced in a study of blood T cells in healthy people across ages. TCRdb re-analysed the 5' RACE reads in MiXCR, keeping a single row per CDR3 protein. This table holds 1.5 million to 2 million distinct CDR3 sequences, over 25% found once. Sequenced: blood. Receptors originate from a woman in her twenties or thirties in good health. Both conserved end residues are part of each CDR3. The D gene is left open where the match is weak. Not every row has a clone size; where given, it reads once, few, many or a size class.

abundance	d_gene	v_gene	j_gene	len	CDR3nt	CDR3aa
many	TRBD1	TRBV7-3	TRBJ2-6	15	TGTGCCAGCAGCGACAGGGGCTCTGGGGCCAACGTCCTGACTTTC	CASSDRGSGANVLTF
few	.	TRBV3-1	TRBJ2-5	15	TGTGCCAGCAGCCACCCACTAGGGTCCCAAGAGACCCAGTACTTC	CASSHPLGSQETQYF
few	.	TRBV2	TRBJ2-4	12	TGTGCCAGCACGGGGGACAAAAACATTCAGTACTTC	CASTGDKNIQYF
.	.	TRBV20-1	TRBJ2-7	14	TGCGGTGCTGGACCGCGGGACAGCTCCTACGAGCAGTACTTC	CGAGPRDSSYEQYF
many	TRBD2	TRBV7-2	TRBJ2-3	15	TGTGCCAGCAGCTTAGCGCGGGGGGGCACAGATACGCAGTATTTT	CASSLARGGTDTQYF
.	TRBD2	TRBV30	TRBJ2-7	14	TGTGCCTGGGGTCGCGGGGGGTCGACCTCCGAGCAGTACTTC	CAWGRGGSTSEQYF
many	.	TRBV6-2/TRBV6-3	TRBJ2-2	13	TGTGCCAGCAGTTTAGTCGATGCCGGGGAGCTGTTTTTT	CASSLVDAGELFF
.	.	TRBV12-3/TRBV12-4	TRBJ1-2	13	TGTGCCAGCAGCACTCAGGGGTGGGGCGGCTACACCTTC	CASSTQGWGGYTF
many	.	TRBV11-2	TRBJ2-7	14	TGTGCCAGCAGGGCTAAAGGACAGTCCTACGAGCAGTACTTC	CASRAKGQSYEQYF
.	.	TRBV20-1	TRBJ1-1	10	TGCAGTGCTAGGACCTATGAAGCTTTCTTT	CSARTYEAFF
many	TRBD2	TRBV12-3/TRBV12-4	TRBJ2-1	14	TGTGCCAGCAGTGATAGCGGGAGGCGGAATGAGCAGTTCTTC	CASSDSGRRNEQFF
.	.	TRBV7-6	TRBJ2-1	15	TGTGCCAGCAGCCAGGAGGGGCCCTATTATAATGAGCAGTTCTTC	CASSQEGPYYNEQFF
.	.	TRBV29-1	TRBJ2-1	15	TGCAGCGTTGAAGATCCGGTGGATTCCTACAATGAGCAGTTCTTC	CSVEDPVDSYNEQFF
.	.	TRBV28	TRBJ1-2	11	TGTGCCAGCAGCACGGCTAGAGGCTACACCTTC	CASSTARGYTF
.	.	TRBV20-1	TRBJ2-4	14	TGCAGTGCTAGAGTAACGTCTCTGGTCAATGAGCAGTACTTC	CSARVTSLVNEQYF
few	.	TRBV10-3	TRBJ1-4	15	TGTGCCAGCACTGTAGGAGGATACTTGATAGGGAAACTGTTTTTT	CASTVGGYLIGKLFF
.	TRBD2	TRBV5-1	TRBJ2-7	14	TGCGCCAGCAGCACTAGCGGGGGGGCCTTTGAGCAGTACTTC	CASSTSGGAFEQYF
once	.	TRBV20-1	TRBJ1-1	14	TGCAGTGCTAGATCCGGAGAGGGGCCCACTGAAGCTTTCTTT	CSARSGEGPTEAFF
.	.	TRBV18	TRBJ1-5	19	TGTGCCAGCTCGATAATGGTGTTGGAGGGCAAGGCTAGCAATCAGCCCCAGCATTTT	CASSIMVLEGKASNQPQHF
.	.	TRBV29-1	TRBJ2-4	13	TGCAGCGTATTGGGGGCCTTGTACAATGAGCAGTACTTC	CSVLGALYNEQYF
many	TRBD2	TRBV6-5	TRBJ2-1	15	TGTGCCAGCAGTTCCGGGAGGCATGATTACAATGAGCAGTTCTTC	CASSSGRHDYNEQFF
.	.	TRBV6-5	TRBJ2-5	13	TGTGCCAGCAGCCCCTCCTCGAACAATGAGCAGTACTTC	CASSPSSNNEQYF
.	.	TRBV29-1	TRBJ2-5	13	TGCAGCGTTGAAGATTTCCAGGGGGAGACCCAGTACTTC	CSVEDFQGETQYF
many	.	TRBV7-8	TRBJ2-6	14	TGTGCCAGCAGCCGGGGTGACGGGGCCAACGTCCTGACTTTC	CASSRGDGANVLTF
.	.	TRBV5-1	TRBJ2-7	14	TGCGCCAGCAGCTCAGGGTCGGCTAACTACGAGCAGTACTTC	CASSSGSANYEQYF
many	.	TRBV5-1	TRBJ2-7	13	TGTGCCAGCAGCTTGGACGGATACTACGAGCAGTACTTC	CASSLDGYYEQYF
few	TRBD2	TRBV12-3/TRBV12-4	TRBJ2-7	16	TGTGCCAGCAGCCAGGGACTAGCGGCACTCTCCTACGAGCAGTACTTC	CASSQGLAALSYEQYF
many	.	TRBV6-1	TRBJ1-2	14	TGTGCCAGCAGTGGACAGGACAGTTACTATGGCTACACCTTC	CASSGQDSYYGYTF
.	TRBD2	TRBV20-1	TRBJ2-5	17	TGCAGTGCCAGATCTTATAGGGGACTAGCGGTCCAAGAGACCCAGTACTTC	CSARSYRGLAVQETQYF
.	.	TRBV18	TRBJ1-5	16	TGTGCCAGCTCACTCGGACAGTCACTGGCCAATCAGCCCCAGCATTTT	CASSLGQSLANQPQHF
.	TRBD2	TRBV2	TRBJ2-1	16	TGTGCCAGCAGTGAACCCACTAGCGGGGGGTACAATGAGCAGTTCTTC	CASSEPTSGGYNEQFF
.	.	TRBV3-1	TRBJ2-3	17	TGTGCCAGCAGCCAGGCGGTCGGGACTCCGAGCACAGATACGCAGTATTTT	CASSQAVGTPSTDTQYF
.	.	TRBV11-1	TRBJ2-2	16	TGTGCCAGCAGCTTTTACGGGACAAGGAACACCGGGGAGCTGTTTTTT	CASSFYGTRNTGELFF
few	.	TRBV2	TRBJ2-1	13	TGTGCCAGCACCCGTCTAGAATACAATGAGCAGTTCTTC	CASTRLEYNEQFF
few	TRBD2	TRBV20-1	TRBJ2-1	16	TGCAGTGCTAGAGGGGGGACTAGCGGGCTTCAGGATGAGCAGTTCTTC	CSARGGTSGLQDEQFF
few	TRBD1	TRBV2	TRBJ2-7	12	TGTGCCAGCGGACAGGTTGGTTACGAGCAGTACTTC	CASGQVGYEQYF
many	.	TRBV18	TRBJ1-1	14	TGTGCCAGCAGCCCCAGAGGTTTGAACACTGAAGCTTTCTTT	CASSPRGLNTEAFF
few	.	TRBV6-4	TRBJ2-1	13	TGTGCCAGCAGCGCCGGGACGTGTGGGGAGCAGTTCTTC	CASSAGTCGEQFF
.	.	TRBV20-1	TRBJ1-4	13	TGCAGTGCCTCGGGGGGCGTTAGGGGAAAACTGTTTTTT	CSASGGVRGKLFF
few	.	TRBV29-1	TRBJ2-1	16	TGCAGCCCTTTGGTTTCGGTGGGGGGAAATTACAATGAGCAGTTCTTC	CSPLVSVGGNYNEQFF
.	.	TRBV6-5	TRBJ2-1	13	TGTGCCAGCAGTTCGTCGAGTGGCGAGACCCAGTTCTTC	CASSSSSGETQFF
.	.	TRBV12-3/TRBV12-4	TRBJ2-7	15	TGTGCCAGCAGTTTGGGGGGGGAAGCGGACAGCGAGCAGTACTTC	CASSLGGEADSEQYF
.	.	TRBV7-9	TRBJ2-4	14	TGTGCCAGCAGAAAGGACAGATCGTCCGGTCGCCAGTACTTC	CASRKDRSSGRQYF
.	.	TRBV6-6	TRBJ1-6	15	TGTGCCAGCAGTTGGGCGGACTCCTATAATTCACCCCTCCACTTT	CASSWADSYNSPLHF
.	.	TRBV7-9	TRBJ1-5	12	TGTGCCAGTGGGGACAAAAATCAGCCCCAGCATTTT	CASGDKNQPQHF
.	TRBD1	TRBV28	TRBJ1-5	15	TGTTCCAGCAGTTACAGGGGTCCTAGCAATCAGCCCCAGCATTTT	CSSSYRGPSNQPQHF
.	TRBD2	TRBV2	TRBJ2-1	17	TGTGCCAGCAGTGTGGATAGCGGGGGGCCTTACTACAATGAGCAGTTCTTC	CASSVDSGGPYYNEQFF
few	TRBD2	TRBV7-8	TRBJ2-5	15	TGTGCCAGCAGCTCTAGCGGGAGTGGCCAAGAGACCCAGTACTTC	CASSSSGSGQETQYF
few	.	TRBV28	TRBJ2-4	14	TGTGCCAGCAGTTTGACGGCTGCCAAAAACATTCAGTACTTC	CASSLTAAKNIQYF
.	.	TRBV7-9	TRBJ1-2	15	TGTGCCAGCAGCTTAGCGGACGGATGGAACTATGGCTACACCTTC	CASSLADGWNYGYTF
many	.	TRBV6-4	TRBJ1-2	16	TGTGCCAGCAGTAGAGCCGGACCACTGAGGCTCTATGGCTACACCTTC	CASSRAGPLRLYGYTF
few	TRBD2	TRBV7-2	TRBJ2-7	14	TGTGCCAGCTCCCGGCGGGAGGGCCCGAGGGAGCAGTACTTC	CASSRREGPREQYF
few	.	TRBV6-5	TRBJ1-1	16	TGTGCCAGCAGTCAAACAGGACAGTCGATTAACACTGAAGCTTTCTTT	CASSQTGQSINTEAFF
.	TRBD2	TRBV9	TRBJ2-1	16	TGTGCCAGCAGCGTACCCCTAGCGGGGGATGTTGGTGAGCAGTTCTTC	CASSVPLAGDVGEQFF
few	.	TRBV5-1	TRBJ2-1	14	TGCGCCAGCAGCTGGGCTGGACAGTACAATGAGCAGTTCTTC	CASSWAGQYNEQFF
few	TRBD1	TRBV12-5	TRBJ1-5	17	TGTGCTAGTGGAGCCACAGGGGGCACATATAGCAATCAGCCCCAGCATTTT	CASGATGGTYSNQPQHF
.	TRBD1	TRBV30	TRBJ1-4	13	TGTGCCCAGAGCCGGGACAGGGGGTTGAAGGTGTTTTTT	CAQSRDRGLKVFF